The 19 T cell receptor beta chains given below trace back to one sample, sequenced in a study of T cell repertoires in aging, cancer and after chemotherapy. TCR beta rearrangements were amplified from peripheral blood genomic DNA. Multiplex touch-down PCR with TRB-A/B primers amplified rearranged V-D-J TRB sequences. TCRdb reprocessed the multiplex PCR reads with MiXCR, giving one entry per CDR3 protein. Of thousands of distinct CDR3 sequences listed, about 50% are singletons. The sequenced sample consisted of blood. The receptors derive from a human donor with a solid tumor.

This chain joins TRBV12-3 or TRBV12-4 and TRBJ1-6; 7 bases fit TRBD1. This CDR3 is 15 amino acids long. J gave up 3 bases and V 6 bases, and 5 bases lay outside the gene matches. The CDR3 spells CASSRQGVYNSPLHF. DNA for the CDR3: TGTGCCAGCAGCAGACAGGGAGTCTATAATTCACCCCTCCACTTT.

The CDR3 coding sequence is TGTGCCAGCACCAGACAGGGTGAGTCGGCCTATGGCTACACCTTC. Residues: CASTRQGESAYGYTF. The chain has TRBV6-5 and TRBJ1-2; 7 bases are shared with TRBD1. This CDR3 spans 15 amino acids. CDR1 and CDR2 (germline): MNHEY, SVGAGI. Trimming took 7 bases from V and 4 from J; bases not matched to a gene: 12.

The rearrangement links TRBV10-3 to TRBJ2-5; D possibly corresponds to TRBD1 (6 bases). V dropped 3 bases and J dropped 2 bases, with 22 bases sitting between them. CDR1 ENHRY and CDR2 SYGVKD come from the germline V gene. The CDR3 covers 18 residues. The CDR3 spells CAISEGQRFQLFQETQYF. CDR3 sequence (DNA): TGTGCCATCAGTGAAGGACAGCGTTTCCAACTCTTTCAAGAGACCCAGTACTTC.

The sample holds a few counts of this clonotype. The chain is built from TRBV7-2 and TRBJ1-6; D is ambiguous. CDR1 and CDR2 (germline): SGHTA, FQGNSA. This CDR3 has 16 amino acids. V lost 1 base to trimming and J lost 9 bases, with 16 bases between them. The DNA of the CDR3 is TGTGCCAGCAGCTTAGTTATCGGCTCTCCGGGTTCACCCCTCCACTTT. It is translated as CASSLVIGSPGSPLHF.

V gene TRBV7-9 combines with J gene TRBJ1-2, with TRBD1 as a possible D gene (6 bases). Germline V gene data show CDR1 as SEHNR and CDR2 as FQNEAQ (reference sequence). Deletions cut 4 bases from V and 7 bases from J, with 10 bases between. CDR3 size: 12 residues. CDR3 nucleotide sequence: TGTGCCAGCAGCTCGACAGGTTTTGGCTACACCTTC. It specifies CASSSTGFGYTF. Using reference TRBV7-9 and TRBJ1-2 for the parts outside the CDR3, the full variable domain is DTGVSQNPRHKITKRGQNVTFRCDPISEHNRLYWYRQTLGQGPEFLTYFQNEAQLEKSRLLSDRFSAERPKGSFSTLEIQRTEQGDSAMYLCASSSTGFGYTFGSGTRLTVV.

The count of this clonotype is one. V usage is TRBV19 and J usage is TRBJ1-5; D unclear. V was trimmed by 10 bases and J by 1 base, leaving 14 bases between them. The CDR3 has 14 residues. Per germline, CDR1 LNHDA and CDR2 SQIVND (reference sequence). The CDR3 sequence: CAIGGSTSNQPQHF. In DNA, the CDR3 is TGTGCCATTGGAGGTTCCACAAGCAATCAGCCCCAGCATTTT.

The rearrangement joins TRBV30 to TRBJ2-7; D unclear. V lost 3 bases and J 5 bases, leaving 11 bases between the germline ends. Germline CDR1 and CDR2: GTSNPN and SVGIG (reference sequence). CDR3 length: 12 amino acids. The CDR3 sequence is CAWSINSHEQYF. For the CDR3, the DNA is TGTGCCTGGAGCATTAACAGCCACGAGCAGTACTTC.

The chain has TRBV18 and TRBJ2-5; the match to TRBD1 covers 7 bases. With 2 bases clipped from V and 2 bases from J, the junction kept 2 bases outside the gene matches. Germline CDR1 is KGHSH and CDR2 is LQKENI. This CDR3 contains 14 residues. CDR3 in DNA: TGTGCCAGCTCACCAGGGACAGCTCAAGAGACCCAGTACTTC. The encoded protein is CASSPGTAQETQYF. The entire variable domain, with the rest obtained from reference TRBV18 and TRBJ2-5, is as follows: NAGVMQNPRHLVRRRGQEARLRCSPMKGHSHVYWYRQLPEEGLKFMVYLQKENIIDESGMPKERFSAEFPKEGPSILRIQQVVRGDSAAYFCASSPGTAQETQYFGPGTRLLVL.

A few counts support this clonotype. The chain combines TRBV19 with TRBJ1-6; D unresolved. The CDR3 has 16 residues. CDR1 LNHDA and CDR2 SQIVND come from the germline V gene (reference sequence). V was cut by 3 bases and J by 6 bases, with 15 bases left in between. Here the CDR3 reads CASSISVSWSNSPLHF. In DNA form, the CDR3 reads TGTGCCAGTAGTATTTCCGTCTCCTGGAGTAATTCACCCCTCCACTTT.

The chain combines TRBV6-2 or TRBV6-3 with TRBJ1-2; tentative D call: TRBD1 (6 bases). CDR1 MNHEY and CDR2 SVGEGT come from the germline V gene. The germline V and J ends were trimmed by 8 bases and 6 bases, with 16 bases remaining between them. The CDR3 runs 13 residues. CDR3 amino acids: CASLQTGGHGYTF. CDR3 in DNA: TGTGCCAGCTTGCAGACGGGGGGGCATGGCTACACCTTC.

The chain employs TRBV27 and TRBJ1-1, with D possibly TRBD1 on 5 matching bases. The CDR3 runs 13 residues. The germline V and J ends were trimmed by 6 bases and 1 base, with 9 bases remaining between them. From germline, CDR1 is MNHEY and CDR2 SMNVEV (reference sequence). CDR3 in DNA: TGTGCCAGCAGCACCGGGACGAACACTGAAGCTTTCTTT. It is translated as CASSTGTNTEAFF.

There are a few counts of this clonotype. The chain links TRBV19 to TRBJ2-2; 10 nucleotides align to TRBD1. The CDR3 totals 14 residues. V was clipped by 7 bases and J by 3 bases; unmatched bases: 2. CDR1 and CDR2 (germline): LNHDA, SQIVND (reference sequence). CDR3 protein: CASIDRGHTGELFF. In DNA, the CDR3 is TGTGCCAGTATCGACAGGGGGCACACCGGGGAGCTGTTTTTT. The whole variable domain, remainder taken from reference TRBV19 and TRBJ2-2, is DGGITQSPKYLFRKEGQNVTLSCEQNLNHDAMYWYRQDPGQGLRLIYYSQIVNDFQKGDIAEGYSVSREKKESFPLTVTSAQKNPTAFYLCASIDRGHTGELFFGEGSRLTVL.

The chain is built from TRBV20-1 and TRBJ1-2; D gene uncertain. The CDR3 extends over 13 amino acids. Trimming shortened V by 0 bases and J by 6 bases, and 11 bases separated the two germline ends. Per germline, CDR1 DFQATT and CDR2 SNEGSKA (reference sequence). The CDR3 region has the DNA TGCAGTGCTAGAGATCAGGAGACGGATGGCTACACCTTC. The encoded protein is CSARDQETDGYTF.

This clonotype was recorded a few times. The chain has TRBV30 and TRBJ2-7; 8 nucleotides align to TRBD1. Germline loops: CDR1 GTSNPN, CDR2 SVGIG (reference sequence). J gave up 13 bases and V 1 base, and 6 bases lay outside the gene matches. This CDR3 has 11 amino acids. The CDR3 DNA sequence: TGTGCCTGGAGTGGACAGGGGTTCCGATACTTC. This translates into CAWSGQGFRYF.

This clonotype was seen a few times. The chain carries TRBV20-1 and TRBJ2-7; 7 bases align to TRBD1. After removal of 7 bases from V and 3 bases from J, the junction contained 9 bases not matched to a gene. The CDR3 sequence is 13 residues long. Germline V CDR1 and CDR2: DFQATT, SNEGSKA (reference sequence). The CDR3 region is CSVPRTGLYEQYF. CDR3 coding DNA: TGCAGTGTTCCCCGGACAGGACTCTACGAGCAGTACTTC.

The chain is built from TRBV5-5 and TRBJ1-4; TRBD1 is a possible D gene (5 bases). Germline loops: CDR1 SGHKS, CDR2 YYEKEE (reference sequence). This CDR3 contains 15 residues. V lost 4 bases, J lost 8 bases, and 18 bases lay in between. The CDR3 nucleotides are TGTGCCAGCAGCCTGAGGGACCCGAACACGGAAAAACTGTTTTTT. Its translation: CASSLRDPNTEKLFF.

This clonotype showed up just a few times. This rearrangement joins TRBV30 to TRBJ2-3, with D tentatively TRBD2 (5 bases). The CDR3 consists of 14 residues. V lost 0 bases to trimming and J lost 5 bases, with 12 bases between them. From germline, CDR1 is GTSNPN and CDR2 SVGIG (reference sequence). CDR3 residues: CAWSVLGFRDTQYF. The DNA of the CDR3 is TGTGCCTGGAGTGTACTAGGGTTCAGAGATACGCAGTATTTT.

The genes are TRBV12-3 or TRBV12-4 and TRBJ2-7; the D gene is possibly TRBD1 (5 bases). Trimming removed 3 bases from V and 7 bases from J, with 16 bases in between. The CDR3 length is 14 residues. The CDR3 protein is CASSFQAGNGEQYF. CDR3 DNA sequence: TGTGCCAGCAGTTTTCAGGCAGGGAATGGTGAGCAGTACTTC.

As to this clonotype: The junction and the germline gene differ at one end; a read error may be behind it. The V gene is TRBV5-1, the J gene TRBJ1-5; no clear D gene. The CDR3 is 12 residues long. From germline, CDR1 is SGHRS and CDR2 YFSETQ. The CDR3 nucleotides are TGTGCCAGCAGCTTCGGCAATCAGCCCCAGCATTTT. Its translation: CASSFGNQPQHF.